These T cell receptor beta chains were read from a single sample in a study of molecular identifiers for immune sequencing clone quantification. One entry per CDR3 protein, called by TCRdb with MiXCR from the PCR reads. The sample lists approximately 680,000 distinct CDR3 sequences, about 25% occurring once. Sequences were obtained from naive CD8+ T cells from blood, with Jurkat cell RNA spiked in. The origin of the receptors is a human donor in good health. Some libraries in this study had Jurkat cell RNA spiked in. Both conserved end residues are part of each CDR3. Each record gives: clone size, D gene, J gene, V gene, CDR3 protein, CDR3 DNA. A D gene is named only where the DNA matches it firmly. Not all rows give a size; the values are once, few, many and, for expanded clones, a class.

abundance: -; d_gene: TRBD2; j_gene: TRBJ2-5; v_gene: TRBV4-2; CDR3aa: CASSQDLAGGEETQYF; CDR3nt: TGTGCCAGCAGCCAAGATCTAGCGGGAGGGGAGGAGACCCAGTACTTC
abundance: -; d_gene: TRBD2; j_gene: TRBJ2-3; v_gene: TRBV9; CDR3aa: CASSRKLWASGGANTQYF; CDR3nt: TGTGCCAGCAGTAGAAAACTATGGGCTAGCGGGGGGGCGAATACGCAGTATTTT
abundance: -; d_gene: -; j_gene: TRBJ2-7; v_gene: TRBV6-1; CDR3aa: CASSTEQRSYEQYF; CDR3nt: TGTGCCAGCAGTACCGAACAGCGCTCCTACGAGCAGTACTTC
abundance: -; d_gene: -; j_gene: TRBJ1-1; v_gene: TRBV6-2/TRBV6-3; CDR3aa: CARSFDITGGGTEAFF; CDR3nt: TGTGCCCGCAGTTTTGACATTACGGGCGGTGGGACTGAAGCTTTCTTT
abundance: once; d_gene: -; j_gene: TRBJ2-2; v_gene: TRBV15; CDR3aa: CATSKDYTHTNTGELYF; CDR3nt: TGTGCCACCAGCAAGGACTACACTCACACGAACACCGGGGAGCTGTATTTT
abundance: few; d_gene: -; j_gene: TRBJ1-1; v_gene: TRBV27; CDR3aa: CASSQGQGGLAEAFF; CDR3nt: TGTGCCAGCAGCCAGGGCCAAGGGGGATTAGCTGAAGCTTTCTTT
abundance: -; d_gene: TRBD2; j_gene: TRBJ2-1; v_gene: TRBV4-1; CDR3aa: CASSQEVREDRDNEQFF; CDR3nt: TGCGCCAGCAGCCAAGAGGTCCGGGAGGACCGGGACAATGAGCAGTTCTTC
abundance: many; d_gene: TRBD2; j_gene: TRBJ2-5; v_gene: TRBV7-9; CDR3aa: CASSFYPGGQETQYF; CDR3nt: TGTGCCAGCAGCTTCTATCCGGGGGGCCAAGAGACCCAGTACTTC
abundance: few; d_gene: -; j_gene: TRBJ1-2; v_gene: TRBV7-9; CDR3aa: CASSLGSETVMRGYTF; CDR3nt: TGTGCCAGCAGCTTAGGGTCCGAAACCGTCATGAGGGGCTACACCTTC
abundance: few; d_gene: TRBD2; j_gene: TRBJ2-3; v_gene: TRBV7-9; CDR3aa: CASSSLGTSRTDTQYF; CDR3nt: TGTGCCAGCAGCTCCCTCGGGACTAGCAGGACAGATACGCAGTATTTT
abundance: -; d_gene: TRBD1; j_gene: TRBJ1-1; v_gene: TRBV30; CDR3aa: CAWSYGQGGLNTEAFF; CDR3nt: TGTGCCTGGAGTTACGGACAGGGTGGATTGAACACTGAAGCTTTCTTT
abundance: many; d_gene: TRBD2; j_gene: TRBJ2-1; v_gene: TRBV4-1; CDR3aa: CASSHIAGGTYNEQFF; CDR3nt: TGCGCCAGCAGCCATATAGCGGGAGGTACCTACAATGAGCAGTTCTTC
abundance: -; d_gene: -; j_gene: TRBJ1-5; v_gene: TRBV7-6; CDR3aa: CASSPGRGGSSNQPQHF; CDR3nt: TGTGCCAGCAGCCCAGGCCGAGGGGGGAGTAGCAATCAGCCCCAGCATTTT
abundance: -; d_gene: -; j_gene: TRBJ2-3; v_gene: TRBV2; CDR3aa: CASGSHLTDTQYF; CDR3nt: TGTGCCAGCGGCTCACATTTGACAGATACGCAGTATTTT
abundance: -; d_gene: TRBD1; j_gene: TRBJ2-7; v_gene: TRBV27; CDR3aa: CASSATGFYEQYF; CDR3nt: TGTGCCAGCAGCGCGACAGGGTTCTACGAGCAGTACTTC
abundance: few; d_gene: -; j_gene: TRBJ2-1; v_gene: TRBV3-1; CDR3aa: CASSQEWVAGDAYNEQFF; CDR3nt: TGTGCCAGCAGCCAAGAATGGGTGGCAGGAGACGCCTACAATGAGCAGTTCTTC
abundance: many; d_gene: TRBD1; j_gene: TRBJ1-1; v_gene: TRBV7-9; CDR3aa: CASSSQDRGPEAFF; CDR3nt: TGTGCCAGCAGCTCTCAAGACAGGGGCCCTGAAGCTTTCTTT
abundance: few; d_gene: TRBD1; j_gene: TRBJ2-1; v_gene: TRBV9; CDR3aa: CASSVGTGAGNEQFF; CDR3nt: TGTGCCAGCAGCGTCGGGACAGGGGCGGGTAATGAGCAGTTCTTC
abundance: few; d_gene: TRBD2; j_gene: TRBJ2-1; v_gene: TRBV6-4; CDR3aa: CASSEDAGAYNEQFF; CDR3nt: TGTGCCAGCAGTGAGGATGCGGGAGCCTACAATGAGCAGTTCTTC
abundance: -; d_gene: -; j_gene: TRBJ1-4; v_gene: TRBV4-3; CDR3aa: CASSPRGLNEKLFF; CDR3nt: TGCGCCAGCAGCCCAAGAGGACTTAATGAAAAACTGTTTTTT
abundance: -; d_gene: TRBD1; j_gene: TRBJ2-7; v_gene: TRBV18; CDR3aa: CASSPSFGQEAYEQYF; CDR3nt: TGTGCCAGCTCACCCTCGTTTGGACAGGAGGCCTACGAGCAGTACTTC
abundance: many; d_gene: -; j_gene: TRBJ1-4; v_gene: TRBV3-1; CDR3aa: CASSKVGGLNEKLFF; CDR3nt: TGTGCCAGCAGCAAAGTCGGCGGACTTAATGAAAAACTGTTTTTT
abundance: many; d_gene: -; j_gene: TRBJ1-1; v_gene: TRBV27; CDR3aa: CASSFGRFTEAFF; CDR3nt: TGTGCCAGCAGTTTTGGGAGATTCACTGAAGCTTTCTTT
abundance: -; d_gene: -; j_gene: TRBJ1-1; v_gene: TRBV5-6; CDR3aa: CASSYPKQGTPNTEAFF; CDR3nt: TGTGCCAGCAGCTACCCCAAACAGGGTACCCCGAACACTGAAGCTTTCTTT
abundance: many; d_gene: -; j_gene: TRBJ1-1; v_gene: TRBV7-9; CDR3aa: CASSSLPHLDRPEAFF; CDR3nt: TGTGCCAGCAGCTCCCTCCCCCACCTGGACCGGCCTGAAGCTTTCTTT